Following are 19 T cell receptor beta chains from one sample sequenced in a study of T cell changes during pregnancy in multiple sclerosis. Assay: immunoSEQ multiplex PCR; the TCRdb copy retains only in-frame clones and omits some. The sample has roughly 69,000 clones, 92% seen once. This material consisted of peripheral blood, taken after pregnancy. Receptors were obtained from a female donor with multiple sclerosis, enrolled in a pregnancy study.

This clone was observed once. The rearrangement links TRBV5-1 to TRBJ2-2, with D hard to call. The CDR3 spans 15 residues. CDR1 is SGHRS, CDR2 YFSETQ, per germline. The ends were cut back, 2 bases at V and 0 bases at J, with 8 bases in the middle. The CDR3 here is CASSLLNPNTGELFF. CDR3 DNA: TGCGCCAGCAGCTTACTTAACCCGAACACCGGGGAGCTGTTTTTT.

This chain connects TRBV29-1 to TRBJ2-2; TRBD1 might be the D (6 bases). Per germline, CDR1 SQVTM and CDR2 ANQGSEA. The CDR3 runs 11 residues. The CDR3 is CLAGQPGELFF. The CDR3 DNA is TGCCTCGCCGGACAGCCCGGGGAGCTGTTTTTT.

This sequence joins TRBV6-6 and TRBJ1-2; D remains unclear. Germline loops: CDR1 MNHNY, CDR2 SVGAGI (reference sequence). V was shortened by 0 bases and J by 0 bases, with 11 bases between the two germline ends. The CDR3 covers 16 residues. The CDR3 DNA reads TGTGCCAGCAGTTACTCTCGGCAGACAACTAACTATGGCTACACCTTC. Residues: CASSYSRQTTNYGYTF.

The V and J genes are TRBV5-1 and TRBJ1-4, with D perhaps matching TRBD1 (6 bases). The V gene lost 6 bases and the J gene lost 8 bases, with 14 bases spanning the gap. CDR3 length: 13 amino acids. Germline-derived CDR1 and CDR2 are SGHRS and YFSETQ. The CDR3 nucleotides read TGCGCCAGCAAAAGGGACACGGGGGAAAAACTGTTTTTT. Translated: CASKRDTGEKLFF.

V usage is TRBV5-1 and J usage is TRBJ2-3; 12 bases map to TRBD2. The J segment lost 3 bases and the V segment lost 5 bases, leaving 7 bases of the junction unmatched. The CDR3 loop spans 16 amino acids. CDR1 is SGHRS, CDR2 YFSETQ, per germline. CDR3 region: CASSLRGLAGTDTQYF. The CDR3 DNA is TGCGCCAGCAGTCTCAGAGGACTAGCGGGAACAGATACGCAGTATTTT.

V and J are TRBV12-2 and TRBJ1-4; the table gives TRBD1 as D, unverified against the DNA. TRBV12-2 is a listed pseudogene. The CDR3 covers 18 residues. As DNA, the CDR3 is TGTGCAAGTCGCTTCCTCGGACAGGGTCGAGGCTTTTGTGAAAAACTGTTTTTT. This sequence encodes CASRFLGQGRGFCEKLFF.

The chain couples TRBV5-1 to TRBJ2-5; TRBD2 might be the D (6 bases). CDR3 length equals 12 residues. V dropped 3 bases and J dropped 4 bases, with 7 bases sitting between them. Germline CDR1 SGHRS, CDR2 YFSETQ. CDR3 DNA: TGCGCCAGCAGCTCCGGGAGAGAGACCCAGTACTTC. The encoded protein is CASSSGRETQYF.

This clone was recorded once. The rearrangement uses TRBV6-1 and TRBJ2-7, with D maybe TRBD1 (6 bases). Between the trimmed V and J ends, which lost 11 bases and 2 bases, there was a span of 16 bases. The CDR3 is made up of 13 amino acids. Germline V gene data show CDR1 as MNHNS and CDR2 as SASEGT. Written as DNA, the CDR3 is TGTGCCTCCAAGGGGGATGTGGCCTACGAGCAGTACTTC. As protein: CASKGDVAYEQYF.

J is TRBJ2-3 and V is TRBV2; 13 bases align to TRBD2. The CDR3 extends over 14 amino acids. With V trimmed by 9 bases and J by 6 bases, 6 bases remained unmatched. In germline, CDR1 is SNHLY, CDR2 FYNNEI. For the CDR3, the DNA is TGTGCCAGACTAGCGGGAGGGCCGGGTGATACGCAGTATTTT. It specifies CARLAGGPGDTQYF.

The rearrangement joins TRBV11-2 to TRBJ2-7; tentative D call: TRBD2 (5 bases). This CDR3 contains 13 residues. V was pared by 2 bases and J by 6 bases, with 11 bases between. In germline, CDR1 is SGHAT, CDR2 FQNNGV. The CDR3 loop reads CASSLTGSTEQYF. The CDR3 nucleotides read TGTGCCAGCAGCTTAACGGGGTCAACCGAGCAGTACTTC.

The CDR3 DNA is TGTGCCAGCAGCTCAGGGACTAGCGGGAGAACCGGGGAGCTGTTTTTT. Translated, it gives CASSSGTSGRTGELFF. The V and J genes are TRBV7-3 and TRBJ2-2; 14 bases are a match to TRBD2. V was clipped by 4 bases and J by 5 bases; unmatched bases: 3. Germline V gene data show CDR1 as SGHTA and CDR2 as FQGTGA. There are 16 residues in the CDR3.

The chain recombines TRBV19 with TRBJ2-7; 10 bases are shared with TRBD2. The CDR3 length is 15 residues. Trimming cost V 4 bases and J 0 bases; bases outside gene matches: 3. Per the germline V gene, CDR1 is LNHDA and CDR2 is SQIVND (reference sequence). CDR3 nucleotide sequence: TGTGCCAGTAGTACCCCTAGCGGGAGCTCCTACGAGCAGTACTTC. Its protein is CASSTPSGSSYEQYF.

The gene calls are TRBV28 and TRBJ2-7; 10 bases are a match to TRBD1. This CDR3 region has 17 residues. Germline-derived CDR1 and CDR2 are MDHEN and SYDVKM. The V segment lost 8 bases and the J segment 0 bases; nucleotides outside the gene matches: 13. For the CDR3, the DNA is TGTGCCAGCCATTCCACACCCGGGACAGGGGACTCCTACGAGCAGTACTTC. Amino acid sequence: CASHSTPGTGDSYEQYF.

This clone is a singleton in its sample. The chain joins TRBV6-4 to TRBJ2-4, with a possible D match to TRBD1 (6 bases). The V gene lost 0 bases and the J gene lost 0 bases, with 18 bases spanning the gap. The CDR3 has 19 amino acids. The germline V gene encodes CDR1 MRHNA and CDR2 SNTAGT. CDR3 DNA sequence: TGTGCCAGCAGTGACTCCAACAGGGCCAGGGTAATAGCCAAAAACATTCAGTACTTC. It is translated as CASSDSNRARVIAKNIQYF.

The chain links TRBV13 to TRBJ2-7, with 12 nucleotides matching TRBD2. CDR3 length: 18 residues. V trimming: 2 bases; J trimming: 7 bases; junction bases outside the gene matches: 15. In germline, CDR1 is PRHDT, CDR2 FYEKMQ (reference sequence). The CDR3 bases are TGTGCCAGCAGCTTACGGGCGGGAACTAGCGGGAGGCTGCGGGAGCAGTACTTC. Translated, it gives CASSLRAGTSGRLREQYF.

CDR3 DNA: TGTGCCAGCAGCTTAGACAGGGGGCTTGACGAGCAGTACTTC. It translates to CASSLDRGLDEQYF. This chain uses TRBV7-6 with TRBJ2-7; 9 nucleotides line up with TRBD1. The trim removed 1 base at V and 5 bases at J, leaving 3 bases unmatched. Germline lookup yields CDR1 SGHVS and CDR2 FNYEAQ. This CDR3 is 14 amino acids long.

The rearrangement uses TRBV11-2 and TRBJ2-1; 7 bases match TRBD2. V was clipped by 2 bases and J by 10 bases; unmatched bases: 11. Germline V CDR1 and CDR2: SGHAT, FQNNGV. The CDR3 is 15 residues long. The CDR3 DNA reads TGTGCCAGCAGCTTACGTGCGACTAGCTCTGTGGAGCAGTTCTTC. This gives the protein CASSLRATSSVEQFF. The variable domain in full, completed from reference TRBV11-2 and TRBJ2-1, reads EAGVAQSPRYKIIEKRQSVAFWCNPISGHATLYWYQQILGQGPKLLIQFQNNGVVDDSQLPKDRFSAERLKGVDSTLKIQPAKLEDSAVYLCASSLRATSSVEQFFGPGTRLTVL.

V and J are TRBV5-1 and TRBJ2-5, with D possibly matching TRBD2 (6 bases). The J call may be incorrect, as the DNA end agrees better with TRBJ2-7. The CDR3 consists of 15 residues. Per the germline V gene, CDR1 is SGHRS and CDR2 is YFSETQ. CDR3 DNA: TGCGCCAGCAGCTCCGGGGACTCTGGGGAGTACGAGCAGTACTTC. Protein: CASSSGDSGEYEQYF.

The chain combines TRBV10-3 with TRBJ1-2; no clear D gene. V lost 6 bases to trimming and J lost 6 bases, with 20 bases between them. The CDR3 runs 15 residues. Germline CDR1 ENHRY, CDR2 SYGVKD. The CDR3 loop is CAISNLIETDDGYTF. CDR3 in DNA: TGTGCCATCAGCAACTTGATAGAGACTGACGATGGCTACACCTTC.